This is a list of T cell receptor beta chains from one sample in a study. MiXCR, applied by TCRdb to the RT-PCR reads, yields one record per CDR3 protein. The profile shows hundreds of thousands of distinct CDR3 sequences, 14% of them singletons. The sequenced sample was memory CD4+ T cells from blood. Receptors were obtained from a female donor in good health, serving as a healthy control. CDR3s include the opening cysteine and the closing phenylalanine or tryptophan. Each record gives: CDR3 length, clone size, J gene, V gene, D gene, CDR3 protein, CDR3 DNA. D genes are given only for firm matches. Clone size is given for some rows only: seen once, a few or many times, or a class if the clone is expanded.

>17|NA|TRBJ2-6|TRBV5-4|NA
CASSFRGSSAGANVLTF
TGTGCCAGCAGCTTTAGGGGCTCCTCCGCCGGGGCCAACGTCCTGACTTTC
>14|few|TRBJ2-3|TRBV7-3|TRBD1
CASSETGGDSTQYF
TGTGCCAGCAGCGAGACAGGGGGCGATAGTACGCAGTATTTT
>13|NA|TRBJ1-2|TRBV6-2/TRBV6-3|NA
CASRHVQGDGYTF
TGTGCCAGCAGGCACGTCCAGGGTGATGGCTACACCTTC
>16|many|TRBJ1-6|TRBV6-5|NA
CASSGAGTGHNSPLHF
TGTGCCAGCAGTGGAGCAGGGACCGGCCATAATTCACCCCTCCACTTT
>16|many|TRBJ2-5|TRBV24-1|TRBD1
CATSAFSGQEQETQYF
TGTGCCACCAGCGCTTTCTCTGGACAGGAGCAGGAGACCCAGTACTTC
>16|NA|TRBJ2-5|TRBV13|TRBD2
CASSGGAGGPQETQYF
TGTGCCAGCAGCGGAGGAGCGGGGGGACCCCAAGAGACCCAGTACTTC
>12|few|TRBJ2-5|TRBV9|NA
CASSRDIGTQYF
TGTGCCAGCAGTAGGGATATTGGGACCCAGTACTTC
>17|many|TRBJ2-1|TRBV4-2|TRBD2
CASTHGVAGGRDNEQFF
TGTGCCAGCACCCACGGGGTAGCGGGAGGCAGGGACAATGAGCAGTTCTTC
>11|few|TRBJ2-7|TRBV2|NA
CASSGVNEQYF
TGTGCCAGCAGTGGGGTGAACGAGCAGTACTTC
>14|NA|TRBJ1-2|TRBV5-5|NA
CASSFRDKNYGYTF
TGTGCCAGCAGCTTTAGAGACAAGAACTATGGCTACACCTTC
>13|many|TRBJ2-7|TRBV20-1|TRBD1
CSARDRQTYEQYF
TGCAGTGCTAGGGACAGGCAAACCTACGAGCAGTACTTC
>16|few|TRBJ2-7|TRBV6-2/TRBV6-3|TRBD1
CASSPYTGTGSYEQYF
TGTGCCAGCAGCCCCTACACCGGGACAGGGTCCTACGAGCAGTACTTC
>14|few|TRBJ2-3|TRBV18|NA
CASSPMTSTDTQYF
TGTGCCAGCTCACCAATGACTAGCACAGATACGCAGTATTTT
>11|many|TRBJ2-7|TRBV7-2|NA
CASSSHYEQYF
TGTGCCAGCAGCTCGCACTACGAGCAGTACTTC
>14|NA|TRBJ1-1|TRBV7-9|TRBD1
CATISRTGETEAFF
TGTGCCACCATCAGCCGGACAGGGGAGACTGAAGCTTTCTTT
>13|few|TRBJ2-2|TRBV7-2|TRBD1
CASSGQGSGELFF
TGTGCCAGCAGCGGACAGGGATCCGGGGAGCTGTTTTTT
>16|few|TRBJ2-1|TRBV30|TRBD2
CAWTALGTRLQFEQFF
TGTGCCTGGACCGCATTGGGGACTAGATTACAATTCGAGCAGTTCTTC
>18|NA|TRBJ2-6|TRBV7-2|TRBD1
CASSLRGTGGSGANVLTF
TGTGCCAGCAGCTTAAGGGGGACAGGGGGCTCTGGGGCCAACGTCCTGACTTTC
>14|few|TRBJ1-2|TRBV5-1|NA
CASSPGPDGYGYTF
TGCGCCAGCAGCCCTGGACCTGACGGGTATGGCTACACCTTC
>13|NA|TRBJ1-4|TRBV28|TRBD1
CASDRGGDEKLFF
TGTGCCAGCGACAGGGGGGGGGATGAAAAACTGTTTTTT
>12|few|TRBJ1-2|TRBV7-9|NA
CASSPEVNGYTF
TGTGCCAGCAGCCCGGAAGTGAATGGCTACACCTTC
>14|NA|TRBJ1-5|TRBV20-1|TRBD1
CSARDSGYNQPQHF
TGCAGTGCACGGGACAGCGGTTACAATCAGCCCCAGCATTTT
>15|few|TRBJ1-2|TRBV12-3/TRBV12-4|NA
CASSKLQGSPPGYTF
TGTGCCAGCAGTAAACTTCAGGGGTCGCCCCCTGGCTACACCTTC
>14|many|TRBJ1-2|TRBV5-1|NA
CASSLDSSIVGYTF
TGCGCCAGCAGCTTGGATTCCTCCATCGTAGGCTACACCTTC
>11|many|TRBJ1-1|TRBV29-1|TRBD1
CSVDGTVEAFF
TGCAGCGTTGATGGGACAGTTGAAGCTTTCTTT
>14|few|TRBJ2-5|TRBV18|TRBD1
CASSPTGDQETQYF
TGTGCCAGCTCGCCAACAGGGGACCAAGAGACCCAGTACTTC
>13|few|TRBJ1-2|TRBV6-6|NA
CASSSQGIYGYTF
TGTGCCAGCAGTTCCCAGGGTATCTATGGCTACACCTTC
>15|few|TRBJ2-1|TRBV12-3/TRBV12-4|TRBD2
CASSTSSGAYNEQFF
TGTGCCAGCAGTACTTCTAGCGGGGCTTACAATGAGCAGTTCTTC
>13|few|TRBJ1-2|TRBV27|TRBD1
CASSFQTGAAISF
TGTGCCAGCAGTTTCCAGACAGGGGCCGCTATCTCCTTC
>14|NA|TRBJ2-7|TRBV6-6|TRBD1
CASRSRDSSYEQYF
TGTGCCAGCAGATCCCGGGACAGTTCCTACGAGCAGTACTTC
>13|NA|TRBJ1-3|TRBV7-2|NA
CASSGDFGNTIYF
TGTGCCAGCAGCGGAGACTTTGGAAACACCATATATTTT
>12|NA|TRBJ1-2|TRBV7-9|TRBD1
CASSGTGFGYTF
TGTGCCAGCAGCGGGACAGGGTTTGGCTACACCTTC
>14|NA|TRBJ2-7|TRBV9|NA
CASSPGDRSYEQYF
TGTGCCAGTTCACCGGGGGACCGCTCCTACGAGCAGTACTTC
>14|NA|TRBJ1-1|TRBV2|NA
CARSRGAGNTEAFF
TGTGCCAGATCCCGTGGGGCAGGGAACACTGAAGCTTTCTTT
>12|NA|TRBJ2-3|TRBV5-1|NA
CASSLRRDTQYF
TGCGCCAGCAGCCTCCGAAGAGATACGCAGTATTTT
>15|many|TRBJ2-1|TRBV4-3|NA
CASSQDRAPYNEQFF
TGCGCCAGCAGCCAAGACAGGGCCCCCTACAATGAGCAGTTCTTC
>15|NA|TRBJ2-7|TRBV4-2|NA
CASSQAGDSGYEQYF
TGTGCCAGCAGCCAGGCGGGGGACAGCGGCTACGAGCAGTACTTC
>15|few|TRBJ2-3|TRBV5-1|NA
CASSLVGKTTDTQYF
TGCGCCAGCAGCTTAGTGGGAAAAACCACAGATACGCAGTATTTT
>14|NA|TRBJ1-5|TRBV24-1|NA
CATSVSGSSQPQHF
TGTGCCACCAGTGTATCAGGGAGTAGTCAGCCCCAGCATTTT
>12|NA|TRBJ2-3|TRBV30|TRBD2
CAGETGGGTQYF
TGTGCCGGGGAAACAGGCGGGGGTACGCAGTATTTT
>14|many|TRBJ1-4|TRBV20-1|TRBD1
CSTTGTATNEKLFF
TGCAGTACGACCGGGACAGCAACTAATGAAAAACTGTTTTTT
>16|NA|TRBJ1-3|TRBV20-1|NA
CSARESSGGSGNTIYF
TGCAGTGCTAGAGAGTCCAGCGGGGGTTCTGGAAACACCATATATTTT
>13|few|TRBJ1-1|TRBV19|NA
CASRRRQNTEAFF
TGTGCCAGTAGAAGGAGGCAGAACACTGAAGCTTTCTTT
>16|few|TRBJ2-1|TRBV2|TRBD1
CASSARQGAAGNEQFF
TGTGCCAGCAGCGCAAGACAGGGGGCAGCGGGCAATGAGCAGTTCTTC
>18|few|TRBJ1-2|TRBV7-2|NA
CASSLAGAALSPHYGYTF
TGTGCCAGCAGCTTAGCGGGAGCGGCACTAAGTCCCCACTATGGCTACACCTTC
>14|few|TRBJ2-7|TRBV9|TRBD1
CASSVGQGAFEQYF
TGTGCCAGCAGCGTCGGACAGGGGGCTTTCGAGCAGTACTTC
>15|few|TRBJ1-5|TRBV15|NA
CATSRDWGARQPQHF
TGTGCCACCAGCAGAGACTGGGGGGCGAGGCAGCCCCAGCATTTT
>15|few|TRBJ1-6|TRBV7-2|TRBD1
CASSPRTGRDSPLHF
TGTGCCAGCAGCCCCCGGACAGGGAGGGATTCACCCCTCCACTTT
>14|NA|TRBJ1-2|TRBV7-9|NA
CASSLAVPAGGYTF
TGTGCCAGCAGCTTAGCGGTCCCCGCGGGTGGCTACACCTTC